The sequence of this T cell receptor (beta chain) was determined in a study of a mutant IDH1 vaccine in newly diagnosed glioma. For the study at large: The treated group averaged roughly 40 years old and was roughly 60% male, roughly 40% female. Patients got radiotherapy, temozolomide, or both beforehand, and most got both.

The CDR3 loop spans 13 amino acids. Germline values: CDR1 SEHNR, CDR2 FQNEAQ (reference sequence). Trimming cost V 5 bases and J 7 bases; bases outside gene matches: 5. The sample holds one count of this clone. The antigen is undetermined. Study conclusions and caveats: Alterations occurring in top peripheral T cell clonotypes seemed unrelated to pseudoprogression.

Here immunoSEQ multiplex PCR was the method, and the copy in TCRdb shows in-frame clones only, minus some. The data hold about 68,000 clones, with 70% to 80% observed a single time. Documented time point: baseline, week 1 (first vaccination visit). Treatment here: pre-vaccination baseline after standard-of-care therapy. The donors had new WHO grade 3 or 4 astrocytomas; these were IDH1-mutant and ATRX-lost. The clonotype comes from a man between 45 and 60 years old with glioma. The sample here was PBMCs, taken from a glioma patient treated with radiotherapy, temozolomide or both. The chain combines TRBV7-9 with TRBJ1-2, with 9 bases identical to TRBD1. CDR3 coding DNA: TGTGCCAGCAGCCTCACAGGGGGCTCTGGCTACACCTTC. Protein product: CASSLTGGSGYTF.